A selection of T cell receptor beta chains follows, all from one sample in a study of blood T cell repertoires in COVID-19. Method: immunoSEQ multiplex PCR; TCRdb's copy keeps in-frame clones and lacks some. The table has approximately 60,000 clones, about 81% seen once. The sample comprised peripheral blood. The source of these receptors is an older woman with acute or convalescent COVID-19. The CDR3 runs from the conserved cysteine through the conserved F or W. The D gene is left open where the match is weak. Not all rows give a size; the values are once, few, many and, for expanded clones, a class.

TRBV5-6,.,.,TRBJ1-2,CASSEAGGANYGYTF,TGTGCCAGCAGCGAGGCGGGGGGGGCTAACTATGGCTACACCTTC
TRBV30,.,.,TRBJ2-3,CAWSLGAGGPGDTQYF,TGTGCCTGGAGTCTCGGAGCAGGGGGGCCGGGAGATACGCAGTATTTT
TRBV6-2/TRBV6-3,.,.,TRBJ2-7,CASSSPIDGAYEQYF,TGTGCCAGCAGTTCACCAATTGACGGAGCCTACGAGCAGTACTTC
TRBV2,.,once,TRBJ1-1,CASSEEGDTEAFF,TGTGCCAGCAGTGAAGAAGGGGACACTGAAGCTTTCTTT
TRBV5-1,TRBD1,.,TRBJ2-5,CASSLVRGTATGETQYF,TGCGCCAGCAGCTTGGTCAGGGGGACAGCCACGGGGGAGACCCAGTACTTC
TRBV6-5,.,.,TRBJ1-2,CASSRGYGYTF,TGTGCCAGCAGTCGAGGTTATGGCTACACCTTC
TRBV9,TRBD2,once,TRBJ2-1,CASSVNSGGFSYNEQFF,TGTGCCAGCAGCGTAAACAGCGGGGGGTTCTCCTACAATGAGCAGTTCTTC
TRBV12-5,TRBD1,.,TRBJ1-5,CASGLDTGTEVDQPQHF,TGTGCTAGTGGTCTAGACACCGGGACAGAGGTGGATCAGCCCCAGCATTTT
TRBV12-3/TRBV12-4,.,.,TRBJ2-2,CASIQSDTGELFF,TGTGCCAGCATCCAGAGCGACACCGGGGAGCTGTTTTTT
TRBV24-1,.,.,TRBJ2-2,CATSDPGGTGELFF,TGTGCCACCAGTGACCCCGGGGGTACCGGGGAGCTGTTTTTT
TRBV14,.,.,TRBJ1-5,CASSQEGGLNSRSNQPQHF,TGTGCCAGCAGCCAAGAAGGAGGGTTGAACAGCCGCTCAAATCAGCCCCAGCATTTT
TRBV27,TRBD1,.,TRBJ1-2,CASSMDREWGYTF,TGTGCCAGCAGTATGGACAGGGAATGGGGCTACACCTTC
TRBV7-9,.,once,TRBJ2-2,CASSPGLTNTGELFF,TGTGCCAGCAGCCCCGGACTCACGAACACCGGGGAGCTGTTTTTT
TRBV7-3,.,.,TRBJ2-6,CASSLPSLVSGANVLTF,TGTGCCAGCAGCTTACCTTCTCTCGTCTCTGGGGCCAACGTCCTGACTTTC
TRBV7-9,.,.,TRBJ2-1,CASSISGEQFF,TGTGCCAGCAGCATCTCGGGGGAGCAGTTCTTC
TRBV15,TRBD2,.,TRBJ2-3,CATSRAQTSGGADTQYF,TGTGCCACCAGCAGGGCCCAGACTAGCGGGGGGGCAGATACGCAGTATTTT
TRBV6-5,.,.,TRBJ2-2,CASRLRIDTGELFF,TGTGCCAGCAGACTAAGGATCGACACCGGGGAGCTGTTTTTT
TRBV10-2,.,.,TRBJ1-4,CASSDRGEKLFF,TGCGCCAGCAGTGACAGGGGTGAAAAACTGTTTTTT
TRBV7-8,.,few,TRBJ2-6,CASPLGAGVWANVLTF,TGTGCCAGCCCTCTGGGGGCGGGAGTCTGGGCCAACGTCCTGACTTTC
TRBV27,.,.,TRBJ1-5,CASSLVPEGNQPQHF,TGTGCCAGCAGTTTAGTCCCGGAGGGCAATCAGCCCCAGCATTTT
TRBV3-1/TRBV3-2,.,.,TRBJ1-2,CASSQDKQGHPNYGYTF,TGTGCCAGCAGCCAAGATAAACAGGGTCACCCTAACTATGGCTACACCTTC
TRBV5-4,.,.,TRBJ2-5,CASSLNTGSVRTQYF,TGTGCCAGCAGCTTGAACACAGGATCTGTACGGACCCAGTACTTC
TRBV3-1/TRBV3-2,TRBD1,.,TRBJ2-5,CAISTGTGGETQYF,TGTGCCATCTCGACCGGGACAGGGGGAGAGACCCAGTACTTC
TRBV5-1,.,.,TRBJ1-1,CASSPGGEAEAFF,TGCGCCAGCAGCCCGGGGGGTGAAGCTGAAGCTTTCTTT
TRBV6-5,.,.,TRBJ2-7,CASSPNRENYEQYF,TGTGCCAGCAGCCCCAACCGGGAGAACTACGAGCAGTACTTC
TRBV4-3,.,.,TRBJ1-2,CASSQDEAGANYGYTF,TGCGCCAGCAGCCAAGATGAGGCAGGGGCTAACTATGGCTACACCTTC
TRBV19,.,few,TRBJ1-2,CASSRTDYTYGYTF,TGTGCCAGTAGCAGGACGGACTACACCTATGGCTACACCTTC
TRBV7-9,.,.,TRBJ1-6,CASSLEGPGAVGSPLHF,TGTGCCAGCAGCTTAGAGGGCCCGGGAGCTGTAGGTTCACCCCTCCACTTT
TRBV12-3/TRBV12-4,TRBD1,.,TRBJ1-2,CASSLDRGLGYTF,TGTGCCAGCAGTCTGGACAGGGGTTTAGGCTACACCTTC
TRBV11-2,.,.,TRBJ2-7,CASSYGGTFYEQYF,TGTGCCAGCAGCTATGGGGGGACCTTCTACGAGCAGTACTTC
TRBV9,.,once,TRBJ2-1,CASRRGSASYNEQFF,TGTGCCAGCAGGAGGGGGTCAGCGTCCTACAATGAGCAGTTCTTC
TRBV7-2,.,few,TRBJ1-2,CASRFNRESGYTF,TGTGCCAGCAGGTTCAACAGGGAGAGTGGCTACACCTTC
TRBV2,.,.,TRBJ1-1,CASSEARRVTEAFF,TGTGCCAGCAGTGAAGCTCGGCGGGTTACTGAAGCTTTCTTT
TRBV6-5,TRBD1,.,TRBJ2-1,CASSLGQADKMFF,TGTGCCAGCAGCCTAGGACAGGCCGACAAGATGTTCTTC
TRBV18,.,.,TRBJ2-5,CASSPETQETQYF,TGTGCCAGCTCACCAGAGACTCAAGAGACCCAGTACTTC
TRBV27,TRBD1,.,TRBJ1-6,CASSLSGGISPLHF,TGTGCCAGCAGTTTGTCAGGGGGCATATCACCCCTCCACTTT
TRBV3-1/TRBV3-2,.,.,TRBJ2-1,CASSLPGTNNEQFF,TGTGCCAGCAGCCTTCCCGGGACAAACAATGAGCAGTTCTTC
TRBV6-5,.,.,TRBJ1-5,CASIKSRDNQPQHF,TGTGCCAGCATTAAGAGCAGGGACAATCAGCCCCAGCATTTT
TRBV6-6,.,.,TRBJ1-3,CASRSAASYSGNTIYF,TGTGCCAGCAGATCCGCGGCCTCCTACTCTGGAAACACCATATATTTT
TRBV19,.,.,TRBJ2-3,CASSATASTDTQYF,TGTGCCAGTTCTGCGACAGCTAGCACAGATACGCAGTATTTT
TRBV12-3/TRBV12-4,TRBD2,.,TRBJ2-7,CASRTSGTYEQYF,TGTGCCAGCAGAACTAGCGGAACCTACGAGCAGTACTTC
TRBV7-9,.,few,TRBJ1-1,CASSSQQGPVGYTEAFF,TGTGCCAGCAGCTCTCAACAGGGTCCCGTTGGGTACACTGAAGCTTTCTTT
TRBV19,.,.,TRBJ2-7,CASSMAASYEQYF,TGTGCCAGTAGTATGGCGGCCTCCTACGAGCAGTACTTC
TRBV7-3,.,few,TRBJ1-3,CASSCGEGSPYSGNTIYF,TGTGCCAGCAGCTGCGGGGAGGGAAGCCCTTACTCTGGAAACACCATATATTTT